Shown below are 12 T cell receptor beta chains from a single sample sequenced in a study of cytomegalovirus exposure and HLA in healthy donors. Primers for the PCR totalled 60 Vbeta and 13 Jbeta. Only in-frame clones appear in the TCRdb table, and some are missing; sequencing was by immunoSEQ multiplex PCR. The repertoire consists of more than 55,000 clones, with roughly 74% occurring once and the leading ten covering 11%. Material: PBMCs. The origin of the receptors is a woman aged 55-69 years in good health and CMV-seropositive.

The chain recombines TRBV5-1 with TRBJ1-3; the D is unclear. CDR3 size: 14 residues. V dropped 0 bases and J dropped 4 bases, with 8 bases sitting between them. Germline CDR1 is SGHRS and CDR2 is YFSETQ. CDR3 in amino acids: CASSLAGLGNTIYF. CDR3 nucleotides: TGCGCCAGCAGCTTGGCCGGGTTAGGAAACACCATATATTTT.

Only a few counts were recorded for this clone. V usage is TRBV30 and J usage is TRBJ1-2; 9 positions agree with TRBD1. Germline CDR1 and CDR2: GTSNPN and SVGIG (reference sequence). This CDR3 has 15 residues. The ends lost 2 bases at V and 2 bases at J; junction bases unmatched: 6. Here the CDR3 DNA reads TGTGCCTGGAGTAGAACGACAGGGGGGAACTATGGCTACACCTTC. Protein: CAWSRTTGGNYGYTF.

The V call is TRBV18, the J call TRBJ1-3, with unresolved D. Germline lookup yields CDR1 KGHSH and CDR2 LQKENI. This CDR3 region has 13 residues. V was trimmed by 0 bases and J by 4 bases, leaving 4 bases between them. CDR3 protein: CASSPPPGNTIYF. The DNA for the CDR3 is TGTGCCAGCTCACCACCCCCGGGAAACACCATATATTTT.

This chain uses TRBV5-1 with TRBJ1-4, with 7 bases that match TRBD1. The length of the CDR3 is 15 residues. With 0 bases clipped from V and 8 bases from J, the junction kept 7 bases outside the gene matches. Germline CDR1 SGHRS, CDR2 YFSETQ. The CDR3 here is CASSLGAGGSEKLFF. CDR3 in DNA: TGCGCCAGCAGCTTGGGTGCAGGGGGTAGCGAAAAACTGTTTTTT.

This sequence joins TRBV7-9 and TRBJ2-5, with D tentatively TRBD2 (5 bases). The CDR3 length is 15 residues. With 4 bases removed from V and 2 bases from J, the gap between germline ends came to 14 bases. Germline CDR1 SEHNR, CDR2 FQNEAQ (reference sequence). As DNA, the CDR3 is TGTGCCAGCAGCTCCCGAGCGGCGGAACAAGAGACCCAGTACTTC. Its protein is CASSSRAAEQETQYF.

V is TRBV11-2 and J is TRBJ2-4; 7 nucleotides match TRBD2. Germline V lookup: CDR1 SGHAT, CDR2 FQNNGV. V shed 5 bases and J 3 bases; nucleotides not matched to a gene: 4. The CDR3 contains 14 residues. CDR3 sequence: CASSPLAYKNIQYF. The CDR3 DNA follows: TGTGCCAGCAGCCCACTAGCGTACAAAAACATTCAGTACTTC.

For the CDR3, the DNA is TGTGCCAGCAGCCAAGGGAGGACAGTCCAAGAGACCCAGTACTTC. Translated, it gives CASSQGRTVQETQYF. V gene TRBV14 combines with J gene TRBJ2-5; tentatively, D is TRBD1 (6 bases). This CDR3 spans 15 amino acids. V was clipped by 1 base and J by 1 base, with 10 bases between them. Germline V gene sequence: CDR1 SGHDN, CDR2 FVKESK.

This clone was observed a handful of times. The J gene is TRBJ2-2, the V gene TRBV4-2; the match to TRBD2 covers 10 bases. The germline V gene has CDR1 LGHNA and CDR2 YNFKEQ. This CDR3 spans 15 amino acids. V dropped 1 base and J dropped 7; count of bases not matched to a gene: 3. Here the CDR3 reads CASSQGPSGGGELFF. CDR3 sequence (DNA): TGTGCCAGCAGCCAAGGCCCTAGCGGGGGCGGGGAGCTGTTTTTT.

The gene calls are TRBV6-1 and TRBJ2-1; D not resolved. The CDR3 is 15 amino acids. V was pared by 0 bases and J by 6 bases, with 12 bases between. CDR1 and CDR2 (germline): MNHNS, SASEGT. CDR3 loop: CASSEAGFPGNEQFF. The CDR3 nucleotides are TGTGCCAGCAGTGAAGCTGGGTTTCCAGGCAATGAGCAGTTCTTC.

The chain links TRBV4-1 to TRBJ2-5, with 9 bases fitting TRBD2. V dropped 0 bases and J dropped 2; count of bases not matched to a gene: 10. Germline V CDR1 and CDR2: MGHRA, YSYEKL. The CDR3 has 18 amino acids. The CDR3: CASSQDRIAGASQETQYF. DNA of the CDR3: TGCGCCAGCAGCCAAGATCGAATAGCGGGGGCTTCACAAGAGACCCAGTACTTC.

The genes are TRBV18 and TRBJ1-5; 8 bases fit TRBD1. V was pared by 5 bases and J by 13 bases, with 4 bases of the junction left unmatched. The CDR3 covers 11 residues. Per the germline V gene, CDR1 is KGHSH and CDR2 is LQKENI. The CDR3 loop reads CASSSGQGQHF. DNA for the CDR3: TGTGCCAGCTCATCCGGACAGGGTCAGCATTTT.

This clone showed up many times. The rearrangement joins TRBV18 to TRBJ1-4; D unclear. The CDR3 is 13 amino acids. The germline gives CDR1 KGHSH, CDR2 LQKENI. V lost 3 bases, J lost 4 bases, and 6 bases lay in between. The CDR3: CASSPTDNEKLFF. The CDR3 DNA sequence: TGTGCCAGCTCACCGACTGATAATGAAAAACTGTTTTTT.